The 21 T cell receptor beta chains given below trace back to one sample, sequenced in a study of blood T cell repertoires in COVID-19. Repertoires were generated with immunoSEQ multiplex PCR, while TCRdb's copy carries only in-frame clones and drops some. The repertoire has tens of thousands of clones, around 90% of them found once; the top ten carry roughly 2.5%. The specimen was peripheral blood. These receptor sequences come from a man aged 50 to 60 with COVID-19, enrolled during active disease.

The chain uses TRBV30 and TRBJ1-5; perhaps TRBD1 as D (6 bases). Germline CDR1 is GTSNPN and CDR2 is SVGIG (reference sequence). The CDR3 contains 18 residues. Trimming removed 1 base at V and 3 bases at J, with 22 bases between. The CDR3 DNA is TGTGCCTGGAGTGCCGGAATCTCGGGACAAGGGAACAATCAGCCCCAGCATTTT. Translated: CAWSAGISGQGNNQPQHF.

The rearrangement joins TRBV21-1 to TRBJ2-7; the table's D gene call, TRBD2, was not cross checked with the DNA. TRBV21-1 represents a pseudogene. CDR3 length equals 16 residues. As DNA, the CDR3 is TGTGCCAGCAGCCCAAGGCTAGCTAGGAGCTCCTACGAGCAGTACTTC. Translation: CASSPRLARSSYEQYF.

The gene calls are TRBV6-5 and TRBJ2-2; the D gene is possibly TRBD1 (6 bases). The CDR3 consists of 12 residues. Trimming cost V 4 bases and J 9 bases, with 9 bases left between them. Germline lookup yields CDR1 MNHEY and CDR2 SVGAGI. CDR3 DNA: TGTGCCAGCAGTTTTGGGGGCAGGGAGCTGTTTTTT. Translation: CASSFGGRELFF.

This sequence joins TRBV3-1 (or the pseudogene TRBV3-2) and TRBJ1-2; TRBD1 matches at 8 bases. Germline-derived CDR1 and CDR2 are LGHDT and YNNKEL (reference sequence). The V and J ends lost 4 bases and 8 bases, in that order; junction bases with no gene match: 12. This CDR3 spans 15 amino acids. CDR3 amino acids: CASSPLSQGARGYTF. In nucleotides, the CDR3 is TGTGCCAGCAGCCCCCTGTCCCAGGGGGCGCGGGGCTACACCTTC.

This sequence joins TRBV4-1 and TRBJ1-5; D is unresolved. The CDR3 loop spans 15 amino acids. Trimming pared 1 base from V and 5 bases from J, leaving 12 bases between. Germline V CDR1 and CDR2: MGHRA, YSYEKL. The CDR3 nucleotides read TGCGCCAGCAGCCAAGGGTCGGGTTGGGATCAGCCCCAGCATTTT. Translating it yields CASSQGSGWDQPQHF.

This clone was observed a handful of times. This sequence joins TRBV10-3 and TRBJ1-5; the D gene is possibly TRBD1 (5 bases). The germline gives CDR1 ENHRY, CDR2 SYGVKD. V was clipped by 5 bases and J by 3 bases, with 14 bases between them. The CDR3 loop spans 15 amino acids. The CDR3 DNA reads as TGTGCCATCAGTCGGGGGGTAGGGCCCAATCAGCCCCAGCATTTT. Encoded protein: CAISRGVGPNQPQHF.

This sequence joins TRBV19 and TRBJ2-2, with 8 bases aligning to TRBD2. This CDR3 has 16 residues. Germline CDR1 and CDR2: LNHDA and SQIVND (reference sequence). Trimming took 2 bases from V and 2 from J; bases not matched to a gene: 4. This chain's CDR3 is CASSIMGLDNTGELFF. CDR3 DNA sequence: TGTGCCAGTAGTATAATGGGACTAGATAACACCGGGGAGCTGTTTTTT.

In this sample, this clone turned up once. At one end the junction does not follow the germline gene, possibly because of a read error. The J gene is TRBJ1-4, the V gene TRBV11-2; no reliable D call. The germline gives CDR1 SGHAT, CDR2 FQNNGV. This CDR3 region has 13 residues. The CDR3 sequence is CASSLEANGKLFF. Here the CDR3 DNA reads TGTGCCAGCAGCTTAGAGGCAAATGGAAAACTGTTTTTT.

The CDR3 sequence is CASSLGGQAYSGANVLTF. The CDR3 region has the DNA TGTGCCAGCAGCTTAGGGGGACAGGCTTACTCTGGGGCCAACGTCCTGACTTTC. The chain combines TRBV7-8 with TRBJ2-6, with 8 bases fitting TRBD1. The CDR3 spans 18 residues. In germline, CDR1 is SGHVS, CDR2 FQNEAQ. The ends lost 1 base at V and 0 bases at J; junction bases unmatched: 5.

The chain carries TRBV23-1 and TRBJ1-1; D remains unclear. TRBV23-1 is designated an ORF whose function remains uncertain. V was cut by 5 bases and J by 5 bases, with 24 bases left in between. The CDR3 has 17 amino acids. The CDR3 region has the DNA TGCGCCAGCAGTACCCGAAGTTTGAGGGAAGTTAGGACTGAAGCTTTCTTT. Translation gives CASSTRSLREVRTEAFF.

The chain has TRBV6-5 and TRBJ1-2; D is possibly TRBD1 (6 bases). Looked up from germline, CDR1 is MNHEY and CDR2 is SVGAGI. The V and J ends lost 7 bases and 0 bases respectively, with 15 bases between them. The CDR3 covers 15 residues. The CDR3 DNA is TGTGCCAGCAATAGACCGGACAGAGCTAACTATGGCTACACCTTC. It yields the protein CASNRPDRANYGYTF.

V gene TRBV28 combines with J gene TRBJ1-1; 10 nucleotides line up with TRBD1. V dropped 2 bases and J dropped 5; count of bases not matched to a gene: 2. The CDR3 runs 14 residues. Germline V gene data show CDR1 as MDHEN and CDR2 as SYDVKM. The CDR3 region has the DNA TGTGCCAGCAGTTTAGGGGACAGGGGAACTGAAGCTTTCTTT. It codes for CASSLGDRGTEAFF.

The rearrangement joins TRBV4-2 to TRBJ1-1; TRBD1 matches at 7 bases. The V segment lost 2 bases and the J segment 2 bases; nucleotides outside the gene matches: 5. The CDR3 totals 15 residues. Germline V gene data show CDR1 as LGHNA and CDR2 as YNFKEQ. The CDR3 coding sequence is TGTGCCAGCAGCCAACCCCAGGGGGAAAACACTGAAGCTTTCTTT. It codes for CASSQPQGENTEAFF.

The chain couples TRBV6-1 to TRBJ2-7, with a tentative D call TRBD1 (5 bases). This CDR3 is built from 14 residues. Trimming shortened V by 1 base and J by 2 bases, and 9 bases separated the two germline ends. From germline, CDR1 is MNHNS and CDR2 SASEGT. CDR3: CASSEVGRPYEQYF. For the CDR3, the DNA is TGTGCCAGCAGTGAAGTGGGGCGGCCCTACGAGCAGTACTTC.

The chain combines TRBV4-1 with TRBJ1-4, with 8 nucleotides matching TRBD1. The CDR3 loop spans 17 amino acids. Germline CDR1 and CDR2: MGHRA and YSYEKL. V lost 2 bases and J lost 4; bases outside the gene matches: 9. The CDR3 DNA follows: TGCGCCAGCAGCCAATTTCTACAGGGGGGCGGTAATGAAAAACTGTTTTTT. As protein: CASSQFLQGGGNEKLFF.

The V and J genes are TRBV28 and TRBJ2-7; 10 positions agree with TRBD1. CDR3 size: 14 residues. CDR1 and CDR2 from the germline V gene are MDHEN and SYDVKM. Unmatched junction bases numbered 6, after V lost 6 bases and J lost 4 bases. This chain's CDR3 is CASRPGQGQYEQYF. As DNA, the CDR3 is TGTGCCAGCAGACCGGGACAGGGGCAATACGAGCAGTACTTC.

The rearrangement uses TRBV28 and TRBJ2-1; D not certain. The CDR3 runs 12 residues. V lost 5 bases and J 4 bases, leaving 6 bases between the germline ends. Germline lookup yields CDR1 MDHEN and CDR2 SYDVKM. The CDR3 DNA reads as TGTGCCAGCAGTCCCTATTACAATGAGCAGTTCTTC. It translates to CASSPYYNEQFF.

CDR3 loop: CASSLPSYGYTF. The CDR3 DNA reads as TGTGCCAGCAGCTTGCCCAGCTATGGCTACACCTTC. The chain employs TRBV5-4 and TRBJ1-2, with no clear D. Between the trimmed V and J ends, which lost 1 base and 4 bases, there was a span of 5 bases. Germline V gene lookup returns CDR1 SGHNT and CDR2 YYREEE (reference sequence). The CDR3 spans 12 residues.

V is TRBV28 and J is TRBJ2-7; 10 nucleotides line up with TRBD1. Looked up from germline, CDR1 is MDHEN and CDR2 is SYDVKM. Trimming took 5 bases from V and 2 from J; bases not matched to a gene: 6. The CDR3 is made up of 15 amino acids. The CDR3 DNA reads as TGTGCCAGCAGTCCCCCCGGGACAGGGGCCTACGAGCAGTACTTC. Amino acid sequence: CASSPPGTGAYEQYF.

This chain joins TRBV18 and TRBJ2-7; possibly TRBD1 for D (6 bases). The germline V gene has CDR1 KGHSH and CDR2 LQKENI. Trimming removed 2 bases from V and 7 bases from J, with 18 bases in between. This CDR3 spans 15 amino acids. The CDR3 region has the DNA TGTGCCAGCTCACCAAGCGCAGGGGTCATTTGGGAGCAGTACTTC. Its protein is CASSPSAGVIWEQYF. The complete variable domain, with remaining parts taken from reference TRBV18 and TRBJ2-7, reads NAGVMQNPRHLVRRRGQEARLRCSPMKGHSHVYWYRQLPEEGLKFMVYLQKENIIDESGMPKERFSAEFPKEGPSILRIQQVVRGDSAAYFCASSPSAGVIWEQYFGPGTRLTVT.

The CDR3 is CASSPPRTGVYGYTF. The CDR3 nucleotides read TGTGCCAGCTCACCACCCCGGACAGGGGTTTATGGCTACACCTTC. The rearrangement links TRBV18 to TRBJ1-2, with 9 bases matching TRBD1. CDR1 KGHSH and CDR2 LQKENI come from the germline V gene. The CDR3 totals 15 residues. Trimming took 0 bases from V and 5 from J; bases not matched to a gene: 4. The whole variable domain, remainder taken from reference TRBV18 and TRBJ1-2, is NAGVMQNPRHLVRRRGQEARLRCSPMKGHSHVYWYRQLPEEGLKFMVYLQKENIIDESGMPKERFSAEFPKEGPSILRIQQVVRGDSAAYFCASSPPRTGVYGYTFGSGTRLTVV.